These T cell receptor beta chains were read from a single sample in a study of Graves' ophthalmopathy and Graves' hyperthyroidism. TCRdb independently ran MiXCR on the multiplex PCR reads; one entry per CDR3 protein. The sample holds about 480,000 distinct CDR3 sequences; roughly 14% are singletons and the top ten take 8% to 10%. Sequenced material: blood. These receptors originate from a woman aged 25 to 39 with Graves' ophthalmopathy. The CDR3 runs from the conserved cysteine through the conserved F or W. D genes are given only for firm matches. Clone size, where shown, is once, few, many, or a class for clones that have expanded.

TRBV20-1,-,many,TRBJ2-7,TGCAGTGCTAGCCCTCCTAGGGCAGGCTCCTACGAGCAGTACTTC,CSASPPRAGSYEQYF
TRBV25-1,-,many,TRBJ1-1,TGTGCCAGCAGTGACCCTCCTGTAGCTTTCTTT,CASSDPPVAFF
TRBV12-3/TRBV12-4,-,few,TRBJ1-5,TGTGCCAGCAGTTTAGCATCGACGGCCTCCAATCAGCCCCAGCATTTT,CASSLASTASNQPQHF
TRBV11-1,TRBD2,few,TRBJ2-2,TGTGCCAGCAGGTTCGGAGTCGGCGGGGGGAAGAACACCGGGGAGCTGTTTTTT,CASRFGVGGGKNTGELFF
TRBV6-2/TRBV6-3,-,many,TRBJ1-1,TGTGCCAGCAGTGCCGCCTCCGTTCAGAACACTGAAGCTTTCTTT,CASSAASVQNTEAFF
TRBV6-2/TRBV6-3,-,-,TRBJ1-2,TGTGCCAGCCAAGTCGGAAACTATGGCTACACCTTC,CASQVGNYGYTF
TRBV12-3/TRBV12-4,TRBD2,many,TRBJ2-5,TGTGCCAGCAGCTGGGCTAGCGGGGAGACCCAGTACTTC,CASSWASGETQYF
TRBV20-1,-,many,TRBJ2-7,TGCAGTGCTACTCGGAGGGTTAGGCACGACGAGCAGTACTTC,CSATRRVRHDEQYF
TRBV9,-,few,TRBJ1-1,TGTGCCAGCAGCGTAGCTCGAGCGGGGAACACTGAAGCTTTCTTT,CASSVARAGNTEAFF
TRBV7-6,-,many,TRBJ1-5,TGTGCCAGCAGCAAAGACCAGGACTTAGGGCCCCAGCATTTT,CASSKDQDLGPQHF
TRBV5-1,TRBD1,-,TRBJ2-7,TGCGCCAGCAGCTTGGGGGGACAGGATGCCCCCTACGAGCAGTACTTC,CASSLGGQDAPYEQYF
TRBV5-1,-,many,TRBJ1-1,TGCGCCAGCAGCGGGTTCGAGAACACTGAAGCTTTCTTT,CASSGFENTEAFF
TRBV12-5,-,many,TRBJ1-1,TGTGCTAGTGGTTTCGGCCTCAGGCGGGGGAATAAGACTGAAGCTTTCTTT,CASGFGLRRGNKTEAFF
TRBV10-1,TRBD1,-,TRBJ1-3,TGCGCCAGCCCCCGGGACAGGGTCTCCTCTGGAAACACCATATATTTT,CASPRDRVSSGNTIYF
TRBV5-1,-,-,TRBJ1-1,TGCGCCAGCAGGTTTGGTCTGAACACTGAAGCTTTCTTT,CASRFGLNTEAFF
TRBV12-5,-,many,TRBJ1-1,TGTGCTAGTGGTCCCGACGGCACTGAAGCTTTCTTT,CASGPDGTEAFF
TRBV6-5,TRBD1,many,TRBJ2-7,TGTGCCAGATTCGGTCTGGGACAGTTCTACGAGCAGTACTTC,CARFGLGQFYEQYF
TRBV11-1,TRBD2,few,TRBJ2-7,TGTGCCAGCAGTCCTACTAGCGGGAGGGCCAGTTTCGAGCAGTACTTC,CASSPTSGRASFEQYF
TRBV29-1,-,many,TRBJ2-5,TGCAGCGTCCTTAACGGGCACCAAGAGACCCAGTACTTC,CSVLNGHQETQYF
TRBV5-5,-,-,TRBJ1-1,TGTGCCAGCAGCTTTGGCTGGGCAGCTAACACTGAAGCTTTCTTT,CASSFGWAANTEAFF
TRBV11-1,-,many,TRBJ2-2,TGTGCCAGCAGCACACCGGGACACCCGAACACCGGGGAGCTGTTTTTT,CASSTPGHPNTGELFF
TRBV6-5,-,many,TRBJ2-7,TGTGCCAGCAGTTCCACTATGGCACAGGGACAGTACTTC,CASSSTMAQGQYF
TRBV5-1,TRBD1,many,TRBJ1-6,TGCGCCAGCCATAGGTCGGGACAGGTCGATAATTCACCCCTCCACTTT,CASHRSGQVDNSPLHF
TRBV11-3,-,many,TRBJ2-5,TGTGCCAGCAGCTCGGGTTGGAGCGGGCAAGAGACCCAGTACTTC,CASSSGWSGQETQYF
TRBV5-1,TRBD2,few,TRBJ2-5,TGCGTCAGCAGCCCAGCGGGGGTAAAGGAGACCCAGTACTTC,CVSSPAGVKETQYF
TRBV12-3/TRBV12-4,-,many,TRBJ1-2,TGTGCCAGCCATAGGCAGGGAATGGGCGGCTACACCTTC,CASHRQGMGGYTF
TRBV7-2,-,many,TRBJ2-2,TGTGCCAGCAGCTTAGGTCACACCGGGGAGCTGTTTTTT,CASSLGHTGELFF
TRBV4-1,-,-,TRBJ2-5,TGCGCCAGCAGCCAAGAGGCACAGGGAAAGACCCAGTACTTC,CASSQEAQGKTQYF
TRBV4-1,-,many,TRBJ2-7,TGCGCCAGCAGCCAAGAGTTGTCTTGGGGCGAGCAGTACTTC,CASSQELSWGEQYF
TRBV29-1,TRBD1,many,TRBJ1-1,TGCAGCGTTGCAGGGGGGGCGAACACTGAAGCTTTCTTT,CSVAGGANTEAFF
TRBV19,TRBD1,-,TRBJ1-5,TGTGCCAGTGCGGAGGGGACAGGGTCGCAGCCCCAGCATTTT,CASAEGTGSQPQHF
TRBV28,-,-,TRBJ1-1,TGTGCCAGCAGCGGCTTAGGGGTGGGGGACACTGAAGCTTTCTTT,CASSGLGVGDTEAFF
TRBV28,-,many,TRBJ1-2,TGTGCCAGCAGTTTAATCTCGGTTTGGGACAAGACCTATGGCTACACCTTC,CASSLISVWDKTYGYTF
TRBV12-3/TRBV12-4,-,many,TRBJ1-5,TGTGCCAGCAGTATCTCGTGGCGTGGCAATCAGCCCCAGCATTTT,CASSISWRGNQPQHF
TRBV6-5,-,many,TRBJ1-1,TGTGCCAGCAGTTATACGTGGAACACTGAAGCTTTCTTT,CASSYTWNTEAFF
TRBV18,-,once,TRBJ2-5,TGTGCCAGCGCGTTCATTGGAGATACCCAGTACTTC,CASAFIGDTQYF
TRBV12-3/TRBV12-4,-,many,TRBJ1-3,TGTGCCAGCAGTTTTTTAATTGGAAACACCACATATTTT,CASSFLIGNTTYF
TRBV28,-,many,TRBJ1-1,TGTGCCAGCAAAGACTCGATCCCGGAAGCTTTCTTT,CASKDSIPEAFF
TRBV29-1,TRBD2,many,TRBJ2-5,TGCAGCGTTGAAGTCTGGACTAGCGGGAGGCAAGAGACCCAGTACTTC,CSVEVWTSGRQETQYF
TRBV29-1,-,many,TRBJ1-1,TGCAGCGCCGACTCACCACTTGGTAAGCCTGAAGCTTTCTTT,CSADSPLGKPEAFF
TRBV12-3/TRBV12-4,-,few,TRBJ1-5,TGTGCCAGCTCCCCCCTAAGGGACATTTTTCTTGGCAATCAGCCCCAGCATTTT,CASSPLRDIFLGNQPQHF
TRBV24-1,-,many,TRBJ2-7,TGTGCCACCAGTGATTCAGCCTCCTACGAGCAGTACTTC,CATSDSASYEQYF
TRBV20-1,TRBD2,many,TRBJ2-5,TGCAGTGCTAGGGCGGGAGGGTCCCAAGAGACCCAGTACTTC,CSARAGGSQETQYF
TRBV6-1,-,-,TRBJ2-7,TGTGCCAGCAGGAAGGGGGGAGCCTACGAGCAGTACTTC,CASRKGGAYEQYF
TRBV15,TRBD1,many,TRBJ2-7,TGTGCCACCAGCCGCCGAAGGGACAGGTCGAATTACGAGCAGTACTTC,CATSRRRDRSNYEQYF
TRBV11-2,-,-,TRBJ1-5,TGTGCCAGCAGCTCCCGCGTGGGAGATAGCAATCAGCCCCAGCATTTT,CASSSRVGDSNQPQHF
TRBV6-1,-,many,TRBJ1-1,TGTGCCAGCAGACCCCTAAGGAGCACTGAAGCTTTCTTT,CASRPLRSTEAFF
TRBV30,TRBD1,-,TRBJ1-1,TGTGCCTGGGACAGGGCCACTGAAGCTTTCTTT,CAWDRATEAFF
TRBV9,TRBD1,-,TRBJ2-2,TGTGCCAGCAGCGTAGCTCGCAGGGGGCGCCCCGGGGAGCTGTTTTTT,CASSVARRGRPGELFF
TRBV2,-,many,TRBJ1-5,TGTGCCAGCAGGGATGATCGTGGGCAGCCCCAGCATTTT,CASRDDRGQPQHF
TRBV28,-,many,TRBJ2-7,TGTGCCAGCAGTAGGGTCCTTTACGAGCAGTACTTC,CASSRVLYEQYF
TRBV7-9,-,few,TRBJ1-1,TGTGCCAGCAGCTTAGGTGGGTGGGAAGCTTTCTTT,CASSLGGWEAFF